This T cell receptor beta chain was captured in a study of blood T cells in healthy people across ages. It was with a sample-barcoded 5' primer and a J-beta primer mix that a second PCR of about 7 to 12 cycles was run. In TCRdb, the 5' RACE reads were re-called with MiXCR into one record per CDR3 protein. This sample has around 870,000 distinct CDR3 sequences; 29% occur once, and the top ten carry roughly 17%. This clonotype was detected many times. The sample was blood. This TCR came from a woman aged 80 or older in good health.

CDR3 region: CASSPEGHHGYTF. CDR3 sequence (DNA): TGTGCCAGCTCACCCGAAGGACATCATGGCTACACCTTC. This rearrangement joins TRBV18 to TRBJ1-2; weak D call: TRBD1 (5 bases). The CDR3 totals 13 residues. V lost 3 bases and J 6 bases, leaving 11 bases between the germline ends. Germline V gene data show CDR1 as KGHSH and CDR2 as LQKENI. The complete variable domain, with remaining parts taken from reference TRBV18 and TRBJ1-2, reads NAGVMQNPRHLVRRRGQEARLRCSPMKGHSHVYWYRQLPEEGLKFMVYLQKENIIDESGMPKERFSAEFPKEGPSILRIQQVVRGDSAAYFCASSPEGHHGYTFGSGTRLTVV.